This T cell receptor (beta chain) originates from a study of blood T cell repertoires in COVID-19. Across the study: Material from acute and convalescent COVID-19 was sourced from the United States, Italy and Spain.

The CDR3 totals 17 residues. The J segment lost 2 bases and the V segment lost 2 bases, leaving 7 bases of the junction unmatched. The germline V gene encodes CDR1 LNHNV and CDR2 YYDKDF (reference sequence). TCRdb keeps only in-frame clones here, not all; method: immunoSEQ multiplex PCR. The sample lists 250,000 to 300,000 clones; 75% to 90% were seen once. The sample was peripheral blood. V and J are TRBV15 and TRBJ2-7; 12 bases fit TRBD2. This clonotype originated in a woman between 50 and 59 years old who had recovered from COVID-19. The CDR3 loop is CATSRHSLAGGTYEQYF. The CDR3 DNA reads as TGTGCCACCAGCAGACATTCACTAGCGGGAGGTACCTACGAGCAGTACTTC.